This entry concerns a single T cell receptor beta chain. Its specificity is unknown. This entry is derived from a study of shared clonotypes between healthy human individuals. General study findings and limits: Generally, naive subsets (rather than memory subsets) showed larger estimated richness.

Looked up from germline, CDR1 is SNHLY and CDR2 is FYNNEI. The CDR3 is 14 amino acids. The ends were cut back, 6 bases at V and 2 bases at J, with 13 bases in the middle. TCRdb's copy holds only in-frame clones and misses some; the assay was immunoSEQ multiplex PCR. The top ten hold approximately 0.4% of the sample, which has a few million clones, 85% to 95% seen once. V gene TRBV2 combines with J gene TRBJ2-5; D gene unclear. Sequenced material: naive CD4+ T cells from PBMCs. Subset indicated: CD45RA+ positively selected. The source is a man younger than 35 in good health. Some clones in this sample may be carry-over from other donors' samples. The CDR3 reads CASSTLGGQETQYF. CDR3 nucleotide sequence: TGTGCCAGCAGCACCTTGGGTGGTCAAGAGACCCAGTACTTC.